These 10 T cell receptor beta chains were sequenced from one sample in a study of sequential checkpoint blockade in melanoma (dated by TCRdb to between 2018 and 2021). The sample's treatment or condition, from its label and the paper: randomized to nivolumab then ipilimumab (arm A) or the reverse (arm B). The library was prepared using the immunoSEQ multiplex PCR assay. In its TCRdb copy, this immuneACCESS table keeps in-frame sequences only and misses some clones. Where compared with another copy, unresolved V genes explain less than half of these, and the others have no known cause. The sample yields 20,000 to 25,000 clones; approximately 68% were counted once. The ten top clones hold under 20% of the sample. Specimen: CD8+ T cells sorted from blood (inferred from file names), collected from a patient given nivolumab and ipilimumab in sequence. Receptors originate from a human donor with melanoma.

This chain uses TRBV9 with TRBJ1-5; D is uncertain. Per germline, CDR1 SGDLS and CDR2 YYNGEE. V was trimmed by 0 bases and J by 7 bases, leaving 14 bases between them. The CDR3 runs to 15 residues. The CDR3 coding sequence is TGTGCCAGCAGCGTAGACCCGGAGGGAGGACAGCCCCAGCATTTT. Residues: CASSVDPEGGQPQHF.

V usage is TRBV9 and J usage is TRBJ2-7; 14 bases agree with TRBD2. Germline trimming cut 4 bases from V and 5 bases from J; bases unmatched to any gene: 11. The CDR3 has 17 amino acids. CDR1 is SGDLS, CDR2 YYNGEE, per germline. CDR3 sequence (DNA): TGTGCCAGCAGCTCAGGACTAGCGGGGGGCCTCGGGGACGAGCAGTACTTC. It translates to CASSSGLAGGLGDEQYF.

CDR3 sequence reads: CASSVVGGYNEQFF. CDR3 nucleotides: TGTGCCAGCAGCGTAGTGGGGGGGTACAATGAGCAGTTCTTC. The V call is TRBV9, the J call TRBJ2-1; 7 bases line up with TRBD2. J gave up 4 bases and V 0 bases, and 1 base lay outside the gene matches. The CDR3 is 14 amino acids. The V gene's germline CDR1 is SGDLS and CDR2 YYNGEE.

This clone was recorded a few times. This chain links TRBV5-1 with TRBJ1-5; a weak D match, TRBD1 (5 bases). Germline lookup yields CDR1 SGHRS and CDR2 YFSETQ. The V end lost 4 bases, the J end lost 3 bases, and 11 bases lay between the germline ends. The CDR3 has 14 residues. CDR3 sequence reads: CASSAGSPNQPQHF. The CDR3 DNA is TGCGCCAGCAGCGCAGGGTCCCCCAATCAGCCCCAGCATTTT.

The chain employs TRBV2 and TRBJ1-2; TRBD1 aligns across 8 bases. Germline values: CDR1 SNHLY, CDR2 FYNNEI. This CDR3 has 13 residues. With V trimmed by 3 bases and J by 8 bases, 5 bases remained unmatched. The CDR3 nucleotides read TGTGCCAGCAGTGACAGGGGGCTAGAAGGCTACACCTTC. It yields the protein CASSDRGLEGYTF.

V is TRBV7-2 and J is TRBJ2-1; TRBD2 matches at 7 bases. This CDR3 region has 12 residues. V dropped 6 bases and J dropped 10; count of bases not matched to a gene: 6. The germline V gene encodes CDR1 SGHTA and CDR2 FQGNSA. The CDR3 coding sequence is TGTGCCAGCAGTTCCCGGACTAGGGAGCAGTTCTTC. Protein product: CASSSRTREQFF.

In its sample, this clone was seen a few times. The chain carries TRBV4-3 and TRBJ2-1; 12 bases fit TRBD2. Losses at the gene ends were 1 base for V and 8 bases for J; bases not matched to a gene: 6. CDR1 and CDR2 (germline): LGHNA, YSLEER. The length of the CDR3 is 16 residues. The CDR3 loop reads CASSQVPSGGADEQFF. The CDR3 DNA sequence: TGCGCCAGCAGCCAAGTACCTAGCGGGGGGGCCGATGAGCAGTTCTTC.

CDR3 sequence reads: CASSFTGNEQFF. Written as DNA, the CDR3 is TGTGCCAGCAGTTTCACGGGGAATGAGCAGTTCTTC. The J gene is TRBJ2-1, the V gene TRBV27, with D possibly being TRBD2 (5 bases). V was cut by 3 bases and J by 7 bases, with 7 bases left in between. Germline CDR1 MNHEY, CDR2 SMNVEV (reference sequence). This CDR3 comprises 12 residues.

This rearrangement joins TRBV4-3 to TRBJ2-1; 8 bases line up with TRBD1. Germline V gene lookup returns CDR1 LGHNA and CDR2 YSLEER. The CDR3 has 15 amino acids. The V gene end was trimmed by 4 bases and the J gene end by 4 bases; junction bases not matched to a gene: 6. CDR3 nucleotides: TGCGCCAGCAGCCCCGGACAGGGTCTTTACAATGAGCAGTTCTTC. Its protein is CASSPGQGLYNEQFF.

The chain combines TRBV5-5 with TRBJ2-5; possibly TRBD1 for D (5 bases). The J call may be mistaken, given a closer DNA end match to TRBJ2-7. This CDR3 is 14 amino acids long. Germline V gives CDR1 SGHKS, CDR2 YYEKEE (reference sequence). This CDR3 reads CASSLDRSHYEQYF. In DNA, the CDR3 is TGTGCCAGCAGCTTGGACAGGTCCCACTACGAGCAGTACTTC.